Listed below are T cell receptor beta chains from one sample, sequenced in a study of cytomegalovirus exposure and HLA in healthy donors. The method was immunoSEQ multiplex PCR; TCRdb's version includes in-frame clones alone and lacks a portion of them. The sample records about 180,000 clones, roughly 82% being singletons. The specimen sequenced was PBMCs. All receptors come from a man aged 35 to 55 in good health and CMV-seronegative. The CDR3 runs from the conserved cysteine through the conserved F or W. Fields, in order: clone size, D gene, V gene, J gene, CDR3 protein, CDR3 DNA. D genes are given only for firm matches. Part of the rows lack a size; the others show once, few, many or a class for expanded clones.

.	.	TRBV9	TRBJ2-7	CASSVTSGPSHEQYF	TGTGCCAGCAGCGTAACAAGCGGGCCCTCCCACGAGCAGTACTTC
.	.	TRBV15	TRBJ2-7	CATSYLGGYEQYF	TGTGCCACCAGCTACCTTGGGGGGTACGAGCAGTACTTC
.	.	TRBV21-1	TRBJ2-1	CASRRGYLPHNEQFF	TGTGCCAGCCGTAGGGGGTACTTACCTCACAATGAGCAGTTCTTC
.	TRBD1	TRBV4-3	TRBJ1-3	CASSPSTGGGDTIYF	TGCGCCAGCAGCCCCTCTACAGGGGGCGGCGACACCATATATTTT
.	.	TRBV5-4	TRBJ1-1	CASSSPGGGAGTEAFF	TGTGCCAGCAGCTCTCCCGGCGGGGGCGCGGGCACTGAAGCTTTCTTT
.	.	TRBV30	TRBJ2-7	CAWSVRGRARSAEQYF	TGTGCCTGGAGTGTAAGGGGCAGGGCAAGGAGTGCGGAGCAGTACTTC
once	TRBD2	TRBV15	TRBJ2-1	CATSSGLGSGSSYNEQFF	TGTGCCACCAGCAGTGGGCTGGGGAGCGGGAGCTCCTACAATGAGCAGTTCTTC
.	TRBD1	TRBV5-4	TRBJ1-2	CASSKGQVAYGYTF	TGTGCCAGCAGCAAAGGACAGGTCGCATATGGCTACACCTTC
.	.	TRBV6-5	TRBJ2-1	CASRGGGTGYNEQFF	TGTGCCAGCCGCGGGGGCGGGACAGGCTACAATGAGCAGTTCTTC
once	TRBD1	TRBV30	TRBJ1-4	CAWGQGDEKLFF	TGTGCCTGGGGACAGGGGGATGAAAAACTGTTTTTT
.	.	TRBV15	TRBJ2-7	CATSRDKSKEQYF	TGTGCCACCAGCAGAGATAAGAGTAAGGAGCAGTACTTC
.	TRBD1	TRBV5-6	TRBJ2-7	CASSQTGQGMFEQYF	TGTGCCAGCAGCCAGACGGGACAGGGGATGTTCGAGCAGTACTTC
.	.	TRBV6-1	TRBJ1-5	CASSEVGAQPQHF	TGTGCCAGCAGTGAAGTAGGGGCTCAGCCCCAGCATTTT
few	.	TRBV20-1	TRBJ1-2	CSGGRGNGYTF	TGCAGTGGGGGCAGGGGAAATGGCTACACCTTC
.	TRBD1	TRBV28	TRBJ1-4	CASNPTGGEEKLFF	TGTGCCAGCAATCCGACAGGGGGCGAAGAAAAACTGTTTTTT
.	TRBD1	TRBV28	TRBJ1-3	CASSLSGTGGNTIYF	TGTGCCAGCAGTCTGTCAGGGACAGGGGGGAACACCATATATTTT
.	.	TRBV29-1	TRBJ2-7	CSVDRGRAGGEQYF	TGCAGCGTGGATAGGGGGAGGGCCGGGGGAGAGCAGTACTTC
.	TRBD2	TRBV5-1	TRBJ2-7	CASSPLAGALNEQYF	TGCGCCAGCAGCCCACTAGCGGGAGCCCTCAACGAGCAGTACTTC
.	.	TRBV10-1	TRBJ1-2	CARYAITYGYTF	TGCGCCAGATATGCCATTACTTATGGCTACACCTTC
.	TRBD1	TRBV18	TRBJ1-5	CASSPSQGARGNQPQHF	TGTGCCAGCTCACCATCACAGGGGGCGCGGGGCAATCAGCCCCAGCATTTT
.	TRBD1	TRBV25-1	TRBJ1-1	CASSEIQGMGNTEAFF	TGTGCCAGCAGTGAGATACAGGGGATGGGGAACACTGAAGCTTTCTTT
.	.	TRBV5-1	TRBJ2-7	CASSYGEAEQYF	TGCGCCAGCAGCTACGGAGAGGCCGAGCAGTACTTC
.	.	TRBV27	TRBJ2-2	CASKSGGNHPGELFF	TGTGCCAGCAAAAGTGGCGGGAATCATCCCGGGGAGCTGTTTTTT
.	.	TRBV6-5	TRBJ1-2	CASSYDGGYGYTF	TGTGCCAGCAGTTACGACGGAGGCTATGGCTACACCTTC
.	TRBD2	TRBV15	TRBJ2-1	CATSSKLAGGLNEQFF	TGTGCCACCAGCAGTAAACTAGCGGGGGGGCTCAATGAGCAGTTCTTC
.	TRBD2	TRBV9	TRBJ2-1	CASSDPTSGRDRSYNEQFF	TGTGCCAGCAGCGACCCGACTAGCGGGAGGGATCGCTCCTACAATGAGCAGTTCTTC